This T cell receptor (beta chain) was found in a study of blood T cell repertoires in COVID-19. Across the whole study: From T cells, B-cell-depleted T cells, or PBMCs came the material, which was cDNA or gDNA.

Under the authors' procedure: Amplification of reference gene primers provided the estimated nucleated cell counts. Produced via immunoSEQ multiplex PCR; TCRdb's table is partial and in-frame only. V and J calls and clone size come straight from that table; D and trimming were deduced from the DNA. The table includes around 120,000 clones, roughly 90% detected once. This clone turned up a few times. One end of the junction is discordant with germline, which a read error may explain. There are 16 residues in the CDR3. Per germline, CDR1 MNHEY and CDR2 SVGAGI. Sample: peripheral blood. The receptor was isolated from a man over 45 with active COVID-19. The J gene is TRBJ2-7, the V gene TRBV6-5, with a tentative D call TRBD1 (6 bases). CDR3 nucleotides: TGTGCCAGCAGTTCCTTCGGAAGGACAGCCTCCAACGAGCAGTACTTC. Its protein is CASSSFGRTASNEQYF.